The rows below give T cell receptor beta chains drawn from one sample of a study of PD-L1 blockade in urothelial cancer. Libraries were prepared by immunoSEQ multiplex PCR; TCRdb keeps only in-frame clonotypes and omits some of them. The sample records about 70,000 clones, roughly 84% being singletons. Sequences were derived from PBMCs, sampled around atezolizumab (anti-PD-L1) treatment. These receptor sequences come from a man in his 70s with urothelial cancer. The CDR3 runs from the conserved cysteine through the conserved F or W. The D gene is left open where the match is weak.

CASSPGQGLNFGGYTF,TRBV9,TRBJ1-2,TRBD1
CASSQVPLDVQGLAGNTIYF,TRBV4-1,TRBJ1-3,.
CASSEYGLTGELFF,TRBV6-1,TRBJ2-2,.
CASSQPRTSGSDEQFF,TRBV27,TRBJ2-1,TRBD2
CASSLRASGIGAQETQYF,TRBV5-1,TRBJ2-5,TRBD2
CASSLAGAQETQYF,TRBV7-9,TRBJ2-5,.
CASGRTGIPYEQYF,TRBV28,TRBJ2-7,TRBD1
CASSHLTRDRGYYEQYF,TRBV4-1,TRBJ2-7,TRBD1
CASSGGTYGYTF,TRBV25-1,TRBJ1-2,TRBD1
CASSPTDRGPSNEQFF,TRBV5-1,TRBJ2-1,TRBD1
CASTTVPSLTEAFF,TRBV6-6,TRBJ1-1,.
CASSSTTGGASYEQYF,TRBV28,TRBJ2-7,TRBD1
CASSFGQGTRNEQFF,TRBV28,TRBJ2-1,TRBD1
CASGSPLAGGLGEQFF,TRBV12-5,TRBJ2-1,TRBD2
CASSMGRTASQETQYF,TRBV5-1,TRBJ2-5,.
CASSVSSGYTDTQYF,TRBV9,TRBJ2-3,TRBD2
CASSQYPGQGVFAEAFF,TRBV4-2,TRBJ1-1,TRBD1
CASSSAGGNQPQHF,TRBV10-2,TRBJ1-5,.
CASSSTGAHRTQYF,TRBV11-3,TRBJ2-5,TRBD1
CASTSGSSYEQYF,TRBV28,TRBJ2-7,TRBD2
CASSEALSGNTIYF,TRBV6-1,TRBJ1-3,.
CASSGTPGTVPGELFF,TRBV5-1,TRBJ2-2,TRBD1
CASSLGPSGQGWWQPQHF,TRBV11-2,TRBJ1-5,TRBD1
CASSYLTSGYKETQYF,TRBV5-5,TRBJ2-5,TRBD2
CASSDSSSALEQFF,TRBV6-4,TRBJ2-1,.
CASSPGQGAPNYGYTF,TRBV21-1,TRBJ1-2,.
CASSVTGDSGNTIYF,TRBV9,TRBJ1-3,TRBD1
CASSYRRDFWRGSHEQFF,TRBV5-8,TRBJ2-1,.
CASSRGTGGYYGYTF,TRBV21-1,TRBJ1-2,.
CASSVTGGWTEAFF,TRBV28,TRBJ1-1,TRBD1
CASSPRSGMQETQYF,TRBV18,TRBJ2-5,.
CASSSGTLTDTQYF,TRBV28,TRBJ2-3,.
CASSEPDRAEKLFF,TRBV6-1,TRBJ1-4,TRBD1
CASEGRDYEQFF,TRBV19,TRBJ2-1,.
CASSVQPVNEKLFF,TRBV2,TRBJ1-4,.
CASTIRDSYQETQYF,TRBV25-1,TRBJ2-5,.
CASREKSYNEQFF,TRBV5-4,TRBJ2-1,.
CASGDWGGYGYTF,TRBV5-5,TRBJ1-2,.
CASTQAWDSEQFF,TRBV28,TRBJ2-1,TRBD1
CASSSEGLAGAEQFF,TRBV5-1,TRBJ2-1,TRBD2
CASSRLYEQYF,TRBV28,TRBJ2-7,.
CASSTGLAGNNEQFF,TRBV19,TRBJ2-1,TRBD2
CASSPFQGTNEKLFF,TRBV28,TRBJ1-4,.
CATRTGGYGYTF,TRBV25-1,TRBJ1-2,TRBD1
CATSLGQSSYEQYF,TRBV7-6,TRBJ2-7,TRBD1
CASSQWLTISGNNEQFF,TRBV4-1,TRBJ2-1,.
CASSPQGAGGEKLFF,TRBV19,TRBJ1-4,TRBD1
CASSFADMNTEAFF,TRBV5-1,TRBJ1-1,.
CASSHGGSGSEYSSEQYF,TRBV11-2,TRBJ2-7,TRBD2
CASRRTGGNEQFF,TRBV28,TRBJ2-1,TRBD1
CASSPRRETQYF,TRBV18,TRBJ2-5,.
CASLPGLAGNIQYF,TRBV11-2,TRBJ2-4,TRBD2
CASSPGGTGNTIYF,TRBV9,TRBJ1-3,TRBD1